This passage covers 13 T cell receptor beta chains from one sample sequenced in a study of blood T cell repertoires in COVID-19 (dated by TCRdb to the early 2020s). Library creation used the immunoSEQ multiplex PCR assay. The source is immuneACCESS, and TCRdb retained only in-frame sequences with V and J called. Part of the clones is not carried over; for the studies checked, unresolved V genes explain less than half of this, and the remainder is unexplained. For this sample there are approximately 110,000 clones; approximately 85% appear just once. The ten largest clonotypes hold roughly 3.2% of the sample. The sequenced sample was peripheral blood. The receptors come from a woman of 80 years or more with COVID-19, enrolled during active disease.

The rearrangement uses TRBV19 and TRBJ2-3; D is perhaps TRBD2 (7 bases). The germline V and J ends were trimmed by 1 base and 6 bases, with 20 bases remaining between them. Germline loops: CDR1 LNHDA, CDR2 SQIVND (reference sequence). The CDR3 covers 17 residues. The CDR3 protein is CASSIAHRGGGWDTQYF. The CDR3 DNA reads TGTGCCAGTAGTATAGCCCATCGAGGGGGGGGCTGGGATACGCAGTATTTT.

The chain recombines TRBV6-5 with TRBJ1-4; D is unresolved. From germline, CDR1 is MNHEY and CDR2 SVGAGI. V dropped 7 bases and J dropped 8 bases, with 14 bases sitting between them. The CDR3 contains 13 residues. The CDR3 reads CASTQGRGEKLFF. As DNA, the CDR3 is TGTGCCAGCACCCAAGGAAGAGGCGAAAAACTGTTTTTT.

The J gene is TRBJ2-7, the V gene TRBV18, with a tentative D call TRBD2 (5 bases). Germline V gene sequence: CDR1 KGHSH, CDR2 LQKENI. This CDR3 region has 15 residues. Trimming removed 0 bases from V and 4 bases from J, with 13 bases in between. The CDR3 is CASSPPTGNRYEQYF. The CDR3 coding sequence is TGTGCCAGCTCACCACCGACGGGGAATAGGTACGAGCAGTACTTC.

This clone was recorded only once. V is TRBV10-3 and J is TRBJ2-1, with 8 positions matching TRBD2. The germline CDR1 and CDR2 sequences are ENHRY and SYGVKD. CDR3 length: 12 amino acids. The trim removed 3 bases at V and 13 bases at J, leaving 5 bases unmatched. This chain's CDR3 is CAISELLAEQFF. CDR3 DNA sequence: TGTGCCATCAGTGAATTACTAGCGGAACAGTTCTTC.

The chain employs TRBV24-1 and TRBJ2-3, with 7 bases aligning to TRBD2. Losses at the gene ends were 2 bases for V and 3 bases for J; bases not matched to a gene: 4. CDR3 size: 15 residues. CDR1 is KGHDR and CDR2 is SFDVKD in the germline V gene. The CDR3 here is CATSDSGGGTDTQYF. CDR3 bases: TGTGCCACCAGTGATTCCGGGGGAGGGACAGATACGCAGTATTTT.

J is TRBJ2-1 and V is TRBV28; D is perhaps TRBD2 (5 bases). Germline V gene lookup returns CDR1 MDHEN and CDR2 SYDVKM. V was clipped by 7 bases and J by 9 bases, with 10 bases between them. The CDR3 is made up of 11 amino acids. CDR3 in amino acids: CASTIEGEQFF. The CDR3, as DNA: TGTGCCAGCACCATTGAGGGTGAGCAGTTCTTC.

This chain links TRBV7-3 with TRBJ2-1; tentative D call: TRBD2 (5 bases). The germline CDR1 and CDR2 sequences are SGHTA and FQGTGA. V gave up 4 bases and J gave up 2 bases, with 12 bases separating them. The CDR3 spans 15 residues. The CDR3 coding sequence is TGTGCCAGCAGCTCGGCGGGCTACGCCTACAATGAGCAGTTCTTC. It specifies CASSSAGYAYNEQFF.

This clone was observed once. The rearrangement links TRBV10-3 to TRBJ2-1, with D maybe TRBD1 (5 bases). This CDR3 comprises 13 residues. Germline CDR1 is ENHRY and CDR2 is SYGVKD. Trimming removed 4 bases at V and 7 bases at J, with 11 bases between. In nucleotides, the CDR3 is TGTGCCATCAGTGGGCAGGGTGGGAATGAGCAGTTCTTC. Protein: CAISGQGGNEQFF.

The chain links TRBV3-1 (or the pseudogene TRBV3-2) to TRBJ2-7; TRBD1 matches 9 bases. Trimming cost V 2 bases and J 3 bases; bases outside gene matches: 5. CDR3 length: 15 amino acids. Germline CDR1 and CDR2: LGHDT and YNNKEL (reference sequence). DNA for the CDR3: TGTGCCAGCAGCCAACCCGGGACAGGGATCTACGAGCAGTACTTC. This codes for CASSQPGTGIYEQYF.

The rearrangement links TRBV5-1 to TRBJ2-2, with D possibly being TRBD2 (6 bases). CDR1 and CDR2 (germline): SGHRS, YFSETQ. Trimming pared 2 bases from V and 3 bases from J, leaving 8 bases between. The CDR3 is 14 amino acids. The CDR3 sequence is CASSFGGDTGELFF. The CDR3 nucleotides are TGCGCCAGCAGCTTTGGAGGGGACACCGGGGAGCTGTTTTTT. The whole variable domain, filled in from reference TRBV5-1 and TRBJ2-2, reads KAGVTQTPRYLIKTRGQQVTLSCSPISGHRSVSWYQQTPGQGLQFLFEYFSETQRNKGNFPGRFSGRQFSNSRSEMNVSTLELGDSALYLCASSFGGDTGELFFGEGSRLTVL.

This clone came up a few times. The rearrangement joins TRBV4-2 to TRBJ1-5; 10 bases fit TRBD1. V was pared by 4 bases and J by 9 bases, with 12 bases of the junction left unmatched. The CDR3 spans 16 residues. Looked up from germline, CDR1 is LGHNA and CDR2 is YNFKEQ. This CDR3 is CASSPKSGTGAGPQHF. The CDR3 bases are TGTGCCAGCAGCCCCAAATCCGGGACAGGGGCAGGGCCCCAGCATTTT.

This chain uses TRBV12-3 or TRBV12-4 with TRBJ2-2; possible D gene TRBD1, 6 bases. Trimming stripped 5 bases from V and 7 bases from J, with 8 bases between. The CDR3 is 12 residues long. For the CDR3, the DNA is TGTGCCAGCAGTACAGGGAACGGGGAGCTGTTTTTT. Translated: CASSTGNGELFF.

J is TRBJ1-3 and V is TRBV9, with 7 nucleotides matching TRBD1. The CDR3 sequence is 15 residues long. V shed 0 bases, J shed 6 bases, and the junction held 6 bases outside the gene matches. The germline V gene has CDR1 SGDLS and CDR2 YYNGEE. CDR3 bases: TGTGCCAGCAGCGTAGGGGGGACAGAAGCAAACACCATATATTTT. Translated, it gives CASSVGGTEANTIYF.